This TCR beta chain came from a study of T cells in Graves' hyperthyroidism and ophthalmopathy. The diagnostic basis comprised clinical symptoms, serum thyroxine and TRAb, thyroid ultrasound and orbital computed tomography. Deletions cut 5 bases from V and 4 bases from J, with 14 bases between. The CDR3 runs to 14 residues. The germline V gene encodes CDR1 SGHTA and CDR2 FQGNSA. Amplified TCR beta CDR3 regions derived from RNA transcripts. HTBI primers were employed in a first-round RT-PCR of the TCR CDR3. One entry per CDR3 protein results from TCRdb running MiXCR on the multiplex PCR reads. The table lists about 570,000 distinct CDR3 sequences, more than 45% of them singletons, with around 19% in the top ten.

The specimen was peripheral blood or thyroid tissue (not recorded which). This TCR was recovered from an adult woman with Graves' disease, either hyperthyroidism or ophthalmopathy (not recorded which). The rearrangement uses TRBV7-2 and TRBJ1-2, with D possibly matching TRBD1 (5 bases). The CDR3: CASSLGDKRYGYTF. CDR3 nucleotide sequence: TGTGCCAGCAGCCTAGGGGATAAACGCTATGGCTACACCTTC.